This T cell receptor beta chain originates from a study of T cell therapy after organ transplantation. Study summary: Across 2 to 6 intravenous infusions, patients got a median of 1.92 x 10^8 CMV-specific T cells. Long-term post-therapy samples: blood collected 20 to 29 weeks after completing therapy. General study points: Nonresponders had marked pretherapy clonal expansions and little post-therapy change. Antirejection and antiviral medication effects could not be assessed.

For this clone: The antigen is undetermined.

The CDR3 is 11 residues long. Germline CDR1 is MNHNY and CDR2 is SVGAGI (reference sequence). The V gene lost 2 bases and the J gene lost 7 bases, with 5 bases spanning the gap. The time point was: 20-29 weeks after completion of therapy. The assay was immunoSEQ multiplex PCR, and TCRdb's table has in-frame clones only and misses some. This table has about 2,300 clones, about 74% appearing once. J is TRBJ1-1 and V is TRBV6-6; D is undetermined. The sample consisted of CD8+ T cells from blood, taken after autologous CMV-specific T cell therapy. The clonotype was recovered from a human patient who had received a solid organ transplant and had CMV disease. Some of these T cells may belong to the graft donor. The CDR3 coding sequence is TGTGCCAGCAGTTACCCGAATGAAGCTTTCTTT. Translated, it gives CASSYPNEAFF.